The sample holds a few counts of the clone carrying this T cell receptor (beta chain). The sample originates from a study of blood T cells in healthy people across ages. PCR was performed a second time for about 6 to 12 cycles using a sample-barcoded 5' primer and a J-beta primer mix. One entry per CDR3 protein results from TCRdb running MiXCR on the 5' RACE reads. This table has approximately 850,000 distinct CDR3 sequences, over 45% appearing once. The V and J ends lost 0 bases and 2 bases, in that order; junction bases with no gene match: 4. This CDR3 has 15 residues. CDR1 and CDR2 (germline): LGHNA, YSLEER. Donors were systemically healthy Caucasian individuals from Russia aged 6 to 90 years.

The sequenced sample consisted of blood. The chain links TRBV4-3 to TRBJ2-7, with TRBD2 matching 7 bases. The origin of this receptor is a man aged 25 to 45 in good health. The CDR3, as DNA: TGCGCCAGCAGCCAAGATCCAGGGACTACCTACGAGCAGTACTTC. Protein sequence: CASSQDPGTTYEQYF.